The source of this TCR beta chain is a study of blood T cell repertoires in COVID-19 (dated by TCRdb to about 2020). In terms of the full investigation: Samples covering the acute and convalescent phases of COVID-19 were provided by collaborators in the United States, Italy and Spain. The sample metadata nearly always contained a de-identified subject ID, COVID-19 status, age in years and sex. Deeply sampled blood TCRbeta repertoires from subjects exposed to, actively infected with, or recovered from COVID-19 were included in the dataset. HLA class I and class II types, where available, came from metadata supplied by the sample provider rather than from assay-based typing. Samples came from the ongoing ImmuneRACE study (first 160 participants) plus 1,254 subjects from 6 global collaborators. The material from the prospective study consisted of cDNA or gDNA derived from T cells, B-cell-depleted T cells, or PBMCs. The repertoires were made available in a free public database intended to serve as a resource for research on the immune response to SARS-CoV-2.

Trimming takes 4 bases off V and 2 bases off J; junction bases not matched to a gene: 2. The CDR3 covers 14 residues, taking in both the cysteine and the phenylalanine. Of all the DNA, just the CDR3 is kept, 42 bases in frame from base 1. In the germline V gene, CDR1 corresponds to MGHRA and CDR2 to YSYEKL. TCRbeta CDR3 regions were amplified from genomic DNA by means of the immunoSEQ Assay, a bias-controlled multiplex PCR. The study's own analysis went as follows. Within the assay, amplification of reference gene primers was used to estimate how many nucleated cells each sample contained. To quantify the absolute abundance of each unique TCRbeta CDR3 rearrangement, sequence reads were collapsed and filtered. For each sample, productive Simpson clonality was calculated as the square root of Simpson's diversity index over productive rearrangements. TCRdb obtained this table from immuneACCESS and retained in-frame rearrangements with V and J assigned. These tables miss some clones; where compared with another copy, unresolved V genes account for less than half of the shortfall, and the remainder is unexplained. For V, J and clone size, that table is used; D and trimming come from the DNA. Here the sample has 100,000 to 120,000 clones; around 80% occur a single time. The ten largest clones take up about 4.1% of the sample.

What the study reported, not specific to this receptor: The amount of clinical and demographic metadata varied by source and participant and was provided uncurated.

Comment on this clone: No cognate antigen has been identified for it. Base qualities were left out, and no much larger clone turns up one base away.

Whole blood was collected in K2EDTA tubes by collaborating institutions according to the institutions' own protocols. For TCRbeta analysis, collaborators shipped samples in one of three forms: frozen whole blood, isolated PBMCs, or DNA extracted from either of those sample types. The specimen sequenced was peripheral blood. The V and J segments used are TRBV4-1 and TRBJ1-5; 7 junctional bases match TRBD1. The clonotype was recovered from an elderly woman with acute or convalescent COVID-19. The sequenced DNA is TGCGCCAGCAGCCCTACAGGGGGCAATCAGCCCCAGCATTTT. This codes for CASSPTGGNQPQHF.